The 31 T cell receptor beta chains reported below all come from one sample, sequenced in a study of T cells in Graves' hyperthyroidism and ophthalmopathy. Amplification targeted TCR beta CDR3 regions from RNA transcripts. HTBI primers were used for first-round RT-PCR of the TCR CDR3. Each CDR3 protein gets one entry after TCRdb re-called the multiplex PCR reads with MiXCR. Of 300,000 to 450,000 distinct CDR3 sequences listed, less than 20% are singletons. Sequenced: blood. These receptors all come from a woman in her 40s with Graves' ophthalmopathy.

This clonotype showed up many times. This sequence joins TRBV28 and TRBJ1-5; a weak D match, TRBD1 (5 bases). Germline values: CDR1 MDHEN, CDR2 SYDVKM. Trimming took 6 bases from V and 10 from J, leaving 16 bases between them. CDR3 size: 13 residues. The CDR3 sequence: CASRSPGTLPQHF. CDR3 in DNA: TGTGCCAGCAGGTCCCCTGGGACTCTACCCCAGCATTTT.

This clonotype showed up many times. The chain joins TRBV7-2 to TRBJ2-7, with D perhaps matching TRBD2 (7 bases). CDR3 length: 13 amino acids. Germline CDR1 is SGHTA and CDR2 is FQGNSA. The V end lost 5 bases, the J end lost 5 bases, and 13 bases lay between the germline ends. The chain's CDR3 is CASSHRGAHEQYF. The CDR3 nucleotides read TGTGCCAGCAGCCACCGGGGGGCCCACGAGCAGTACTTC.

Note on this clonotype: This could be a read error, since a much larger clone is one nucleotide away. This chain joins TRBV28 and TRBJ2-7, with D perhaps matching TRBD2 (6 bases). CDR3 length: 14 residues. CDR1 MDHEN and CDR2 SYDVKM come from the germline V gene. V was pared by 6 bases and J by 6 bases, with 18 bases between. The CDR3 DNA reads as TGTGCCAGCAGCCAGACGGGGGTAGGATCCGAGCAGTACGTC. It is translated as CASSQTGVGSEQYV.

The chain uses TRBV7-2 and TRBJ2-4; maybe TRBD1 (5 bases). Per the germline V gene, CDR1 is SGHTA and CDR2 is FQGNSA. Trimming removed 5 bases from V and 1 base from J, with 15 bases in between. CDR3 length: 16 residues. The CDR3 bases are TGTGCCAGCAGCCCTCAACCAGGGCGGGCCAAAAACATTCAGTACTTC. It translates to CASSPQPGRAKNIQYF.

This clonotype was counted at least ten times. The V call is TRBV29-1, the J call TRBJ1-1; tentatively, D is TRBD1 (6 bases). Germline V gene sequence: CDR1 SQVTM, CDR2 ANQGSEA. CDR3 length: 13 amino acids. V was trimmed by 4 bases and J by 2 bases, leaving 11 bases between them. CDR3 nucleotide sequence: TGCAGCGTTGTACAGGGTGGCAACACTGAAGCTTTCTTT. This encodes CSVVQGGNTEAFF.

At least ten counts were recorded for this clonotype. The rearrangement uses TRBV25-1 and TRBJ1-1; no clear D. Germline values: CDR1 MGHDK, CDR2 SYGVNS. The V end lost 3 bases, the J end lost 6 bases, and 8 bases lay between the germline ends. The CDR3 has 12 amino acids. This CDR3 is CASSDGQAEAFF. The CDR3, as DNA: TGTGCCAGCAGTGACGGGCAGGCTGAAGCTTTCTTT. Full variable domain (missing parts from reference TRBV25-1 and TRBJ1-1): EADIYQTPRYLVIGTGKKITLECSQTMGHDKMYWYQQDPGMELHLIHYSYGVNSTEKGDLSSESTVSRIRTEHFPLTLESARPSHTSQYLCASSDGQAEAFFGQGTRLTVV.

This clonotype occurred many times. The chain is built from TRBV30 and TRBJ1-3; D not certain. The V end was cut by 3 bases, the J end by 0 bases, with 9 bases between. The CDR3 is 14 amino acids. Germline V gives CDR1 GTSNPN, CDR2 SVGIG (reference sequence). CDR3 bases: TGTGCCTGGAGGGCGGATCTCTCTGGAAACACCATATATTTT. It specifies CAWRADLSGNTIYF.

This clonotype was observed at least ten times. The chain combines TRBV6-4 with TRBJ1-2; TRBD1 agrees at 11 bases. Unmatched junction bases numbered 9, after V lost 5 bases and J lost 1 base. Germline V gene lookup returns CDR1 MRHNA and CDR2 SNTAGT. The CDR3 runs to 17 residues. CDR3 region: CASSRQPGQGGNYGYTF. CDR3 in DNA: TGTGCCAGCAGTAGACAACCGGGACAGGGGGGTAACTATGGCTACACCTTC.

This clonotype was seen many times. The chain carries TRBV20-1 and TRBJ2-7, with TRBD2 identical over 10 bases. Unmatched junction bases numbered 8, after V lost 3 bases and J lost 9 bases. This CDR3 region has 13 residues. Per germline, CDR1 DFQATT and CDR2 SNEGSKA (reference sequence). The CDR3 reads CSARPSGSWVQYF. In DNA, the CDR3 is TGCAGTGCTAGGCCTAGCGGGAGCTGGGTGCAGTACTTC.

This clonotype was observed at least ten times. The chain uses TRBV7-9 and TRBJ1-1, with D tentatively TRBD1 (5 bases). V lost 8 bases, J lost 1 base, and 17 bases lay in between. Germline V gene lookup returns CDR1 SEHNR and CDR2 FQNEAQ (reference sequence). The CDR3 covers 15 residues. The DNA for the CDR3 is TGTGCCAGCGACCCGAGGGGTAGGTGGAACACTGAAGCTTTCTTT. It encodes CASDPRGRWNTEAFF.

The rearrangement uses TRBV6-1 and TRBJ1-5; no definite D call. This CDR3 is 17 amino acids long. V lost 2 bases and J lost 6, with 20 bases in between. Per germline, CDR1 MNHNS and CDR2 SASEGT. CDR3 protein: CASSEPIGSVSRQPQHF. The CDR3 region has the DNA TGTGCCAGCAGTGAACCGATAGGAAGCGTAAGTCGTCAGCCCCAGCATTTT.

The V gene is TRBV19, the J gene TRBJ2-7; 9 positions agree with TRBD2. Trimming at V came to 8 bases and at J to 3 bases, leaving 8 bases not matched to a gene. Looked up from germline, CDR1 is LNHDA and CDR2 is SQIVND (reference sequence). The CDR3 consists of 14 residues. The CDR3 reads CASGRAGGFYEQYF. The CDR3 bases are TGTGCCAGTGGGAGAGCGGGAGGTTTCTACGAGCAGTACTTC.

There are many counts of this clonotype. The V gene is TRBV19, the J gene TRBJ1-2, with TRBD1 matching over 7 bases. V dropped 6 bases and J dropped 4; count of bases not matched to a gene: 8. CDR1 is LNHDA and CDR2 is SQIVND in the germline V gene (reference sequence). This CDR3 comprises 14 residues. In nucleotides, the CDR3 is TGTGCCAGTAGCCCGGGACAGACCTTCTATGGCTACACCTTC. Translated, it gives CASSPGQTFYGYTF.

This clonotype has at least ten counts. Here the CDR3 reads CASSDVTGNQPQHF. In DNA form, the CDR3 reads TGTGCCAGCAGTGACGTGACCGGCAATCAGCCCCAGCATTTT. This chain uses TRBV28 with TRBJ1-5, with no clear D. Trimming took 5 bases from V and 2 from J, leaving 10 bases between them. Germline-derived CDR1 and CDR2 are MDHEN and SYDVKM. The CDR3 runs 14 residues. Drawing the rest from reference TRBV28 and TRBJ1-5, the complete variable domain is DVKVTQSSRYLVKRTGEKVFLECVQDMDHENMFWYRQDPGLGLRLIYFSYDVKMKEKGDIPEGYSVSREKKERFSLILESASTNQTSMYLCASSDVTGNQPQHFGDGTRLSIL.

This clonotype came up many times. The chain is built from TRBV30 and TRBJ1-1; TRBD1 aligns across 9 bases. The CDR3 has 14 amino acids. Per the germline V gene, CDR1 is GTSNPN and CDR2 is SVGIG (reference sequence). Trimming cost V 0 bases and J 5 bases; bases outside gene matches: 4. In DNA, the CDR3 is TGTGCCTGGAGTGTAACAGGGGGCTTTACTGAAGCTTTCTTT. Its translation is CAWSVTGGFTEAFF.

This clonotype has a handful of counts. The V gene is TRBV6-5, the J gene TRBJ2-2; no definite D call. CDR3 length: 13 amino acids. In germline, CDR1 is MNHEY, CDR2 SVGAGI. With 4 bases removed from V and 5 bases from J, the gap between germline ends came to 8 bases. The CDR3 DNA sequence: TGTGCCAGCAGTTCATTCGATACCGGGGAGCTGTTTTTT. The encoded protein is CASSSFDTGELFF.

This clonotype came up many times. V gene TRBV7-3 combines with J gene TRBJ2-2; D gene ambiguous. This CDR3 is 13 amino acids long. The germline V gene encodes CDR1 SGHTA and CDR2 FQGTGA. V lost 3 bases and J lost 1, with 3 bases in between. The CDR3 loop is CASSFGNTGELFF. The CDR3 coding sequence is TGTGCCAGCAGCTTTGGGAACACCGGGGAGCTGTTTTTT.

This clonotype came up many times. The chain recombines TRBV24-1 with TRBJ2-2, with 9 bases aligning to TRBD1. In germline, CDR1 is KGHDR, CDR2 SFDVKD. The CDR3 loop spans 17 amino acids. Losses at the gene ends were 3 bases for V and 4 bases for J; bases not matched to a gene: 8. The CDR3 is CATSDPRTGGGTGELFF. Written as DNA, the CDR3 is TGTGCCACCAGTGATCCTAGAACAGGGGGCGGCACCGGGGAGCTGTTTTTT.

A note on this clonotype: This may arise from a read error, as a much more abundant clone is one base away. J is TRBJ2-6 and V is TRBV5-1; the D is unclear. The CDR3 contains 17 residues. The ends were cut back, 0 bases at V and 0 bases at J, with 10 bases in the middle. The V gene's germline CDR1 is SGHRS and CDR2 YFSETQ. The CDR3 coding sequence is TGCGCCAGCAGCTTGGTCTGTCGGGCCTCTGGGGCCAACGTCCTGACTTTC. As protein: CASSLVCRASGANVLTF.

The J gene is TRBJ2-5, the V gene TRBV12-3 or TRBV12-4; TRBD1 aligns across 7 bases. CDR3 length equals 14 residues. Trimming cost V 6 bases and J 3 bases; bases outside gene matches: 7. CDR3 amino acids: CASSFGQDKETQYF. Here the CDR3 DNA reads TGTGCCAGCAGCTTTGGACAGGACAAAGAGACCCAGTACTTC.

This clonotype was detected only a few times. V and J are TRBV30 and TRBJ1-1; D might be TRBD1 (6 bases). Germline CDR1 reads GTSNPN; CDR2 reads SVGIG (reference sequence). The CDR3 extends over 16 amino acids. V lost 3 bases, J lost 4 bases, and 21 bases lay in between. Here the CDR3 reads CAWSGGDKGHGTEAFF. CDR3 sequence (DNA): TGTGCCTGGAGCGGAGGGGACAAGGGGCACGGCACTGAAGCTTTCTTT.

This clonotype showed up many times. J is TRBJ1-5 and V is TRBV16; no clear D gene. The CDR3 runs to 14 residues. Germline CDR1 and CDR2: KGHSY and FQNENV. Trimming stripped 2 bases from V and 7 bases from J, with 12 bases between. The CDR3 protein is CASSQGHGEQPQHF. DNA of the CDR3: TGTGCCAGCAGCCAAGGTCATGGAGAACAGCCCCAGCATTTT.

This clonotype was detected many times. The chain uses TRBV6-1 and TRBJ1-1; a weak D match, TRBD1 (5 bases). Germline-derived CDR1 and CDR2 are MNHNS and SASEGT. This CDR3 comprises 14 residues. Deletions cut 3 bases from V and 1 base from J, with 9 bases between. The CDR3 region has the DNA TGTGCCAGCAGTGACCACGGACAGAACACTGAAGCTTTCTTT. This codes for CASSDHGQNTEAFF.

This clonotype was recorded at least ten times. The chain uses TRBV6-5 and TRBJ2-7, with D perhaps TRBD2 (5 bases). The germline V and J ends were trimmed by 5 bases and 3 bases, with 14 bases remaining between them. This CDR3 region has 14 residues. Germline V gene sequence: CDR1 MNHEY, CDR2 SVGAGI. In DNA form, the CDR3 reads TGTGCCAGCAGTACCAGCGGAGCCCGCTACGAGCAGTACTTC. It yields the protein CASSTSGARYEQYF.

This clonotype was counted many times. The gene calls are TRBV27 and TRBJ1-3; D is unclear. The CDR3 runs to 18 residues. The ends were cut back, 5 bases at V and 3 bases at J, with 23 bases in the middle. CDR1 is MNHEY, CDR2 SMNVEV, per germline (reference sequence). CDR3 sequence reads: CASSLHPHGPNVGNTIYF. For the CDR3, the DNA is TGTGCCAGCAGTCTCCACCCTCACGGCCCGAATGTTGGAAACACCATATATTTT.

This clonotype has ten or more counts. The chain uses TRBV18 and TRBJ2-7; TRBD2 is a possible D gene (6 bases). This CDR3 is 13 amino acids long. CDR1 is KGHSH and CDR2 is LQKENI in the germline V gene. Trimming took off 4 bases at V and 2 bases at J, with 9 bases between the two ends. The CDR3 spells CASSLRETYEQYF. CDR3 in DNA: TGTGCCAGCTCACTTCGGGAGACCTACGAGCAGTACTTC.

This rearrangement joins TRBV28 to TRBJ2-5; 7 positions agree with TRBD2. Germline loops: CDR1 MDHEN, CDR2 SYDVKM. There are 16 residues in the CDR3. J gave up 2 bases and V 6 bases, and 12 bases lay outside the gene matches. The CDR3 protein is CASSIMWGRGQETQYF. CDR3 nucleotide sequence: TGTGCCAGCAGCATTATGTGGGGGAGGGGACAAGAGACCCAGTACTTC.

This clonotype was detected many times. The J gene is TRBJ1-2, the V gene TRBV6-2 or TRBV6-3; a possible D gene is TRBD1 (5 bases). Germline values: CDR1 MNHEY, CDR2 SVGEGT. This CDR3 has 15 residues. V was trimmed by 4 bases and J by 8 bases, leaving 20 bases between them. The CDR3 here is CASSFLYGHPGGYTF. Here the CDR3 DNA reads TGTGCCAGCAGTTTCCTTTATGGACACCCGGGAGGCTACACCTTC.

The V and J genes are TRBV12-5 and TRBJ1-2, with no clear D. Trimming took off 4 bases at V and 8 bases at J, with 17 bases between the two ends. Germline V gives CDR1 LGHNT, CDR2 FRNRAP. The CDR3 sequence is 14 residues long. As DNA, the CDR3 is TGTGCTAGTGGTTCTCCCCTTAGGGAATCCGGCTACACCTTC. This translates into CASGSPLRESGYTF. Looking up the rest from reference TRBV12-5 and TRBJ1-2 gives the full variable domain: DARVTQTPRHKVTEMGQEVTMRCQPILGHNTVFWYRQTMMQGLELLAYFRNRAPLDDSGMPKDRFSAEMPDATLATLKIQPSEPRDSAVYFCASGSPLRESGYTFGSGTRLTVV.

This clonotype appeared many times. The chain has TRBV12-3 or TRBV12-4 and TRBJ2-2; 14 bases are shared with TRBD2. Germline trimming cut 2 bases from V and 5 bases from J; bases unmatched to any gene: 10. The CDR3 has 19 residues. The CDR3 DNA follows: TGTGCCAGCAGTTTAAAACGTCGTGGACTAGCGGGAGGTACCGGGGAGCTGTTTTTT. As protein: CASSLKRRGLAGGTGELFF.

CDR3 residues: CASSYSLQGMRYEQYF. CDR3 sequence (DNA): TGTGCCAGCAGTTACTCGCTCCAGGGAATGCGCTACGAGCAGTACTTC. This chain joins TRBV6-2 or TRBV6-3 and TRBJ2-7; D might be TRBD1 (5 bases). This CDR3 has 16 residues. V lost 0 bases and J lost 3, with 15 bases in between. CDR1 and CDR2 from the germline V gene are MNHEY and SVGEGT.